The clone carrying this T cell receptor beta chain occurred a few times. The data were taken from a study of cytomegalovirus exposure and HLA in healthy donors. This CDR3 has 13 amino acids. The germline gives CDR1 LGHNA, CDR2 YNFKEQ. Trimming cost V 4 bases and J 4 bases, with 11 bases left between them. PCR involved 60 Vbeta and 13 Jbeta primers. The table came from immunoSEQ multiplex PCR; TCRdb's copy has only in-frame clones and leaves some out. This repertoire shows 80,000 to 95,000 clones, over 75% found once; its top ten account for around 6%. Sequencing used PBMCs. The source of this sequence is a female donor in good health and CMV-seronegative. The chain couples TRBV4-2 to TRBJ2-7; a possible D gene is TRBD1 (5 bases). The CDR3 sequence: CASSPSRGYEQYF. CDR3 bases: TGTGCCAGCAGCCCATCAAGGGGATACGAGCAGTACTTC.